The rows below give T cell receptor beta chains drawn from one sample of a study of blood T cell repertoires in COVID-19. The data were produced by immunoSEQ multiplex PCR, yet TCRdb's version contains in-frame clones alone and is incomplete. The sample lists about 250,000 clones; 70% to 90% were seen once. Input material: PBMCs or T cells enriched from blood (not recorded which). Source of these receptors: a middle-aged man who had recovered from COVID-19. Each CDR3 is given with its conserved first and last residue. The D gene is left open where the match is weak. Expanded clones are given a class, and other clones once, few, many or no size at all.

d_call	clone_size	j_call	v_call	cdr3_nt	cdr3_aa
-	few	TRBJ1-1	TRBV19	TGTGCCAGTAGTTCATCCGGATCTCGGCCTTGGGGGGGTGAAGCTTTCTTT	CASSSSGSRPWGGEAFF
-	once	TRBJ1-2	TRBV29-1	TGCAGCGTTGAATCTCCTAACTATGGCTACACCTTC	CSVESPNYGYTF
TRBD1	-	TRBJ1-1	TRBV28	TGTGCCAGCAGTGATCCCGGGACAGGGAACACTGAAGCTTTCTTT	CASSDPGTGNTEAFF
-	-	TRBJ2-7	TRBV12-5	TGTGCTAGTGGCCTGGAGGGGTACGAGCAGTACTTC	CASGLEGYEQYF
TRBD1	once	TRBJ1-5	TRBV6-6	TGTGCCAGCAGTCGAGCCGGACAGGGAGGTACTCAGCCCCAGCATTTT	CASSRAGQGGTQPQHF
TRBD1	-	TRBJ1-2	TRBV4-3	TGCGCCAGCAGCCAAAACAGGGGCCCCTATGGCTACACCTTC	CASSQNRGPYGYTF
-	-	TRBJ1-1	TRBV10-3	TGTGCCATCAGTGAGTCGGCGGTGGAGGGGACTGAAGCTTTCTTT	CAISESAVEGTEAFF
-	once	TRBJ1-5	TRBV19	TGTGCCAGTAGTATAGCAGGGTATCAGCCCCAGCATTTT	CASSIAGYQPQHF
-	-	TRBJ1-2	TRBV28	TGTGCCAGCGGCAGGCAAACCCGGAGGGCTAACTATGGCTACACCTTC	CASGRQTRRANYGYTF
TRBD2	-	TRBJ2-3	TRBV18	TGTGCCAGCTCACCACCCGGGACTAGCGGCCGCACAGATACGCAGTATTTT	CASSPPGTSGRTDTQYF
-	-	TRBJ1-2	TRBV20-1	TGCAGTGCTAGTCCGGACTATGGCTACACCTTC	CSASPDYGYTF
TRBD2	-	TRBJ2-3	TRBV11-2	TGTGCCAGCAGCTTCGTACTAGCGGGGGGTGGTACGCAGTATTTT	CASSFVLAGGGTQYF
-	-	TRBJ2-2	TRBV24-1	TGTGCCACCAGTCCCGGGGCGGGGAAAAGCACCGGGGAGCTGTTTTTT	CATSPGAGKSTGELFF
-	once	TRBJ1-2	TRBV3-1/TRBV3-2	TGTGCCAGCAGCCCAGACAGTCAAGCTAACTATGGCTACACCTTC	CASSPDSQANYGYTF
-	-	TRBJ1-1	TRBV2	TGTGCCAGCAGAGAAAACAGGGAGAACACTGAAGCTTTCTTT	CASRENRENTEAFF
-	-	TRBJ2-3	TRBV7-8	TGTGCCAGCAGCCCCCCGGGGACACGGGATACGCAGTATTTT	CASSPPGTRDTQYF
TRBD2	-	TRBJ2-7	TRBV6-5	TGTGCCAGCAGTCAGTTCCTGGGACTAGTCTCCGAGCAGTACTTC	CASSQFLGLVSEQYF
TRBD1	-	TRBJ2-7	TRBV7-7	TGTGCCAGCAGCTTAGGAGGGACAGGGGGCTCCGAGCAGTACTTC	CASSLGGTGGSEQYF
TRBD2	-	TRBJ2-1	TRBV28	TGTGCCAGCAGTCGGGGGGACAATGAGCAGTTCTTC	CASSRGDNEQFF
-	-	TRBJ1-2	TRBV6-6	TGTGCCAGCAGAGGTGGGCTAGGCTACACCTTC	CASRGGLGYTF
TRBD2	-	TRBJ2-3	TRBV5-8	TGTGCCAGCAGCCCAAGAGTTCAGGAACTAGCGGGGCCTGATACGCAGTATTTT	CASSPRVQELAGPDTQYF
TRBD1	-	TRBJ1-5	TRBV7-2	TGTGCCAGCAGCTTCCCCGGGACAGGGGATCAGCCCCAGCATTTT	CASSFPGTGDQPQHF
TRBD1	-	TRBJ2-4	TRBV28	TGTGCCAGCAGCCTAACAGGGGGCCCCAAAAACATTCAGTACTTC	CASSLTGGPKNIQYF
-	-	TRBJ2-1	TRBV6-1	TGTGCCAGCAGTGAACAACGGGGGAGCTCCTACAATGAGCAGTTCTTC	CASSEQRGSSYNEQFF
-	-	TRBJ1-1	TRBV5-1	TGCGCCAGCAGCTTGCCCACAGCTGAAGCTTTCTTT	CASSLPTAEAFF
TRBD2	-	TRBJ2-5	TRBV7-9	TGTGCCAGCAATAACCGGGAGCGGGAAATAGAGACCCAGTACTTC	CASNNREREIETQYF
-	-	TRBJ1-2	TRBV5-6	TGTGCCAGCAGCTTTCCAGGCCCAAGAGGCTACACCTTC	CASSFPGPRGYTF
-	-	TRBJ2-5	TRBV11-2	TGTGCCAGCAGCTTAGTGCAGAGGGAGACCCAGTACTTC	CASSLVQRETQYF
-	-	TRBJ1-2	TRBV11-2	TGTGCCAGCAGACCGATCTCTAGACAGGCGGCTAACTATGGCTACACCTTC	CASRPISRQAANYGYTF
-	-	TRBJ1-2	TRBV30	TGTGCCTGGAGTGTATCTAGTCTACCGGGACTCTATGGCTACACCTTC	CAWSVSSLPGLYGYTF
TRBD1	-	TRBJ2-7	TRBV9	TGTGCCAGCAGTGTAGGGACAGCCGGGGACGAGCAGTACTTC	CASSVGTAGDEQYF
TRBD2	-	TRBJ2-3	TRBV7-8	TGTGCCAGCAGCTGGACTAGCGGGAGCGCTTACGGCACAGATACGCAGTATTTT	CASSWTSGSAYGTDTQYF
-	-	TRBJ1-6	TRBV6-5	TGTGCCAGCAGTTACTCGAGAGTTAAACCCCTCCACTTT	CASSYSRVKPLHF
-	-	TRBJ1-1	TRBV5-1	TGCGCCAGCAGCTTGGATTTACAGACGAACCACATGAACACTGAAGCTTTCTTT	CASSLDLQTNHMNTEAFF
TRBD1	once	TRBJ2-1	TRBV4-1	TGCGCCAGCAGCCCCGGGACAGATCATTACAATGAGCAGTTCTTC	CASSPGTDHYNEQFF
TRBD1	-	TRBJ1-6	TRBV5-1	TGCGCCAGCAGCTTGGGACAGGGGAGGGATAATTCACCCCTCCACTTT	CASSLGQGRDNSPLHF
TRBD2	-	TRBJ2-7	TRBV5-6	TGTGCCAGCAGCTTGGGATCAGCGGGGTTCTACGAGCAGTACTTC	CASSLGSAGFYEQYF
TRBD1	-	TRBJ1-3	TRBV4-3	TGCGCCAGCAGCCAAGGATCCCAGGGGGCAGATGGGGGAAACACCATATATTTT	CASSQGSQGADGGNTIYF
-	-	TRBJ2-7	TRBV6-5	TGTGCCAGCAGGGCCAGGGTTGGTGGGACCTACGAGCAGTACTTC	CASRARVGGTYEQYF
TRBD2	-	TRBJ2-5	TRBV5-1	TGCGCCAGCAGCTCCCAGGGAGGCGCGGGAGTTTCGAAGACCCAGTACTTC	CASSSQGGAGVSKTQYF
TRBD1	-	TRBJ2-1	TRBV30	TGTGCCTGGAGTGTCTGGGGGGACAGGTCCTACAATGAGCAGTTCTTC	CAWSVWGDRSYNEQFF
TRBD2	-	TRBJ2-1	TRBV30	TGTGCCTGGAATAAGAAGGGCGGGAGGGCCAATGAGCAGTTCTTC	CAWNKKGGRANEQFF
TRBD1	-	TRBJ1-4	TRBV5-1	TGCGCCAGCAGCTCGACAGGGGAAAGGGGTGAAAAACTGTTTTTT	CASSSTGERGEKLFF
-	-	TRBJ1-5	TRBV2	TGTGCCTTAGCGGGCGGAGACAATCAGCCCCAGCATTTT	CALAGGDNQPQHF
TRBD2	-	TRBJ2-3	TRBV30	TGTGCCTGGACGGGTACTAGCGGGGGCTCTAGCACAGATACGCAGTATTTT	CAWTGTSGGSSTDTQYF
-	-	TRBJ2-1	TRBV6-2/TRBV6-3	TGTGCCAGCAGTTATGGGGGCGCCCACAATGAGCAGTTCTTC	CASSYGGAHNEQFF
-	few	TRBJ1-1	TRBV7-8	TGTGCCAGCAGCTGGAGCGTACTGAACACTGAAGCTTTCTTT	CASSWSVLNTEAFF
TRBD1	-	TRBJ1-5	TRBV18	TGTGCCAGCTCACGACGGGGACAGGGATCCCGAGGTCAGCCCCAGCATTTT	CASSRRGQGSRGQPQHF
-	-	TRBJ2-7	TRBV18	TGTGCCAGCTCACCACCGGCAGGGTTGAGCGAGCAGTACTTC	CASSPPAGLSEQYF
TRBD2	-	TRBJ2-1	TRBV18	TGTGCCAGCTCCCTCCGGCTAGCGGACTACAATGAGCAGTTCTTC	CASSLRLADYNEQFF
-	-	TRBJ2-7	TRBV7-2	TGTGCCAGCAGCACGCCCCAAGCATACGAGCAGTACTTC	CASSTPQAYEQYF